A selection of T cell receptor beta chains follows, all from one sample in a study of read filtering for tumor transcriptome and immune sequencing. TCRdb reprocessed the reads via MiXCR and lists one record per CDR3 protein. The sample shows some 140,000 distinct CDR3 sequences, approximately 13% of them seen only once. The sequenced sample consisted of a population of CD138-negative cells sorted from bone marrow. These receptors all come from a donor aged 40 or over with multiple myeloma. Both conserved end residues are part of each CDR3. The D gene is left open where the match is weak. Clone size is not always given. Where it is, it says once, few, many or a class for expanded clones.

D	V	size	J	CDR3	DNA
NA	TRBV23-1	many	TRBJ2-7	CASASPLGSYEQYF	TGCGCCAGCGCAAGTCCGCTTGGATCCTACGAGCAGTACTTC
TRBD2	TRBV24-1	many	TRBJ2-3	CATKEKRERFLDGTDTQYF	TGTGCCACCAAAGAAAAGCGGGAGAGGTTTCTAGACGGCACAGATACGCAGTATTTT
NA	TRBV20-1	NA	TRBJ1-5	CSARGGPLTQPQHF	TGCAGTGCCAGAGGGGGGCCCCTCACTCAGCCCCAGCATTTT
TRBD1	TRBV11-2	many	TRBJ2-4	CASSLGQGVLAKNIQYF	TGTGCCAGCAGCTTAGGACAGGGGGTACTAGCCAAAAACATTCAGTACTTC
NA	TRBV7-8	NA	TRBJ2-1	CASSLTQGEANSEQFF	TGTGCCAGCAGCTTAACCCAAGGCGAGGCCAACAGTGAGCAGTTCTTC
NA	TRBV9	few	TRBJ1-3	CASSPGGTGGNTIYF	TGTGCCAGCAGTCCCGGGGGTACGGGTGGAAACACCATATATTTT
NA	TRBV6-2/TRBV6-3	many	TRBJ2-6	CASTLDSGANVLTF	TGTGCCAGCACCCTAGACTCTGGGGCCAACGTCCTGACTTTC
NA	TRBV29-1	many	TRBJ2-7	CSVTGGGAYEQYF	TGCAGCGTCACAGGCGGCGGGGCCTACGAGCAGTACTTC
NA	TRBV29-1	many	TRBJ2-3	CSASGPGGPDTQYF	TGCAGCGCCTCTGGGCCTGGTGGGCCAGATACGCAGTATTTT
NA	TRBV18	many	TRBJ2-1	CASSPSAPNNEQFF	TGTGCCAGCTCACCATCGGCCCCTAACAATGAGCAGTTCTTC
TRBD1	TRBV20-1	many	TRBJ2-2	CSAEDREDTGELFF	TGCAGTGCCGAGGACAGGGAAGACACCGGGGAGCTGTTTTTT
NA	TRBV6-5	many	TRBJ1-1	CASSYSRGAKNTEAFF	TGTGCCAGCAGTTACTCGAGGGGGGCCAAGAACACTGAAGCTTTCTTT
TRBD1	TRBV3-1	many	TRBJ2-5	CASSFRSLGGRETQYF	TGTGCCAGCAGCTTCCGTTCCCTAGGGGGCAGGGAGACCCAGTACTTC
NA	TRBV20-1	many	TRBJ2-7	CSARKGEDPAEQYF	TGCAGTGCTAGGAAGGGGGAGGACCCCGCCGAGCAGTACTTC
TRBD1	TRBV5-5	NA	TRBJ1-5	CASSLGQGAGQPQHF	TGTGCCAGCAGCTTGGGACAGGGGGCCGGTCAGCCCCAGCATTTT
NA	TRBV7-2	NA	TRBJ2-7	CASSYGSPPYEQYF	TGTGCCAGCAGCTACGGGAGTCCCCCCTACGAGCAGTACTTC
TRBD2	TRBV20-1	many	TRBJ2-3	CSAAGGGDTQYF	TGCAGTGCGGCGGGGGGAGGAGATACGCAGTATTTT
NA	TRBV5-1	many	TRBJ1-1	CASSLSWANTEAFF	TGCGCCAGCAGCTTGTCCTGGGCGAACACTGAAGCTTTCTTT
TRBD1	TRBV6-6	NA	TRBJ2-1	CASTPAEGQVNNEQFF	TGTGCCAGCACCCCGGCGGAGGGACAGGTCAACAATGAGCAGTTCTTC
NA	TRBV7-2	many	TRBJ2-3	CASSAHKGADTQYF	TGTGCCAGCAGCGCGCACAAGGGTGCAGATACGCAGTATTTT
TRBD2	TRBV30	many	TRBJ2-7	CAWSSPAGREMYEQYF	TGTGCCTGGAGTTCCCCCGCCGGGCGGGAGATGTACGAGCAGTACTTC
TRBD1	TRBV6-2/TRBV6-3	many	TRBJ2-2	CASRTRTGHTGELFF	TGTGCCAGCAGAACTCGGACAGGGCACACCGGGGAGCTGTTTTTT
TRBD1	TRBV29-1	many	TRBJ1-1	CSVEGRQGFRTEAFF	TGCAGCGTTGAAGGACGACAGGGCTTTCGGACTGAAGCTTTCTTT
TRBD2	TRBV20-1	NA	TRBJ2-3	CSASPLAGSTDTQYF	TGCAGTGCTAGCCCCCTAGCGGGCAGCACAGATACGCAGTATTTT
NA	TRBV2	many	TRBJ2-1	CASSDRRLNEQFF	TGTGCCAGCAGTGATAGACGGCTCAATGAGCAGTTCTTC
TRBD1	TRBV7-3	many	TRBJ2-2	CASSRGQGYTGELFF	TGTGCCAGCAGCCGGGGACAGGGGTACACCGGGGAGCTGTTTTTT
NA	TRBV29-1	NA	TRBJ1-5	CSVLTGSGHQPQHF	TGCAGCGTCCTTACGGGGTCTGGGCATCAGCCCCAGCATTTT
TRBD2	TRBV7-6	NA	TRBJ2-3	CASSSRAGTSGISTDTQYF	TGTGCCAGCAGCAGTAGAGCCGGGACTAGCGGAATAAGCACAGATACGCAGTATTTT
NA	TRBV10-1	many	TRBJ1-5	CASSEGVGRGQPQHF	TGCGCCAGCAGTGAGGGAGTAGGGAGAGGACAGCCCCAGCATTTT
NA	TRBV11-2	many	TRBJ2-5	CASSLLVSVETQYF	TGTGCCAGCAGCTTATTGGTTAGCGTGGAGACCCAGTACTTC
NA	TRBV29-1	many	TRBJ1-1	CVYSQMNTEAFF	TGCGTATACAGCCAGATGAACACTGAAGCTTTCTTT
NA	TRBV4-3	few	TRBJ1-1	CASSQAGLRNTEAFF	TGCGCCAGCAGCCAAGCCGGACTGAGGAACACTGAAGCTTTCTTT
NA	TRBV3-1	many	TRBJ1-1	CASSQDLRRNTEAFF	TGTGCCAGCAGCCAAGATTTACGGAGGAACACTGAAGCTTTCTTT
NA	TRBV7-3	many	TRBJ2-2	CASSFRLGDGELFF	TGTGCCAGCAGCTTCAGGTTGGGCGACGGGGAGCTGTTTTTT
TRBD2	TRBV19	many	TRBJ2-2	CASSIPAGRRISGTGELFF	TGTGCCAGTAGTATTCCAGCGGGACGACGAATATCGGGCACCGGGGAGCTGTTTTTT
NA	TRBV4-1	many	TRBJ2-3	CASSQVMRHTDTQYF	TGCGCCAGCAGCCAAGTAATGCGCCACACAGATACGCAGTATTTT
TRBD2	TRBV7-9	many	TRBJ2-1	CASSLAWREGRGYNEQFF	TGTGCCAGCAGCTTAGCGTGGCGGGAGGGCCGGGGTTACAATGAGCAGTTCTTC
TRBD1	TRBV27	many	TRBJ2-7	CASSRTGGDYEQYF	TGTGCCAGCAGTCGGACAGGGGGAGACTACGAGCAGTACTTC
NA	TRBV12-3/TRBV12-4	many	TRBJ1-4	CASRGSGRNEKLFF	TGTGCCAGCAGGGGGAGCGGGAGGAATGAAAAACTGTTTTTT
TRBD1	TRBV29-1	many	TRBJ1-1	CSVEATKGQSHTEAFF	TGCAGCGTTGAAGCAACGAAGGGACAGTCGCACACTGAAGCTTTCTTT
NA	TRBV14	NA	TRBJ2-1	CASSQGRPSYNEQFF	TGTGCCAGCAGCCAAGGCCGACCAAGTTACAATGAGCAGTTCTTC
NA	TRBV7-8	many	TRBJ2-7	CASSLLAVLTYEQYF	TGTGCCAGCAGCTTATTAGCGGTCTTAACCTACGAGCAGTACTTC
TRBD1	TRBV29-1	many	TRBJ2-5	CSAKGQGAGETQYF	TGCAGCGCTAAGGGACAGGGGGCAGGGGAGACCCAGTACTTC